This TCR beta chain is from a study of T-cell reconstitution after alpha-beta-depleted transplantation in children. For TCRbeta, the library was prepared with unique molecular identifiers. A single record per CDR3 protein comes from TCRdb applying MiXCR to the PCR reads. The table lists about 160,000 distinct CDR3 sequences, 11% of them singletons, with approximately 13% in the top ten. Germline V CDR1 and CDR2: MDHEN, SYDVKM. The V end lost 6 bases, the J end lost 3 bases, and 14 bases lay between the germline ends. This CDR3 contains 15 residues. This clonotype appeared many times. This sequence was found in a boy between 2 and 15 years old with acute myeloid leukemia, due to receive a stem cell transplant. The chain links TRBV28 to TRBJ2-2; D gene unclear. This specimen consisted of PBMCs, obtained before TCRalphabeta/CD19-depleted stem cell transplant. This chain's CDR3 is CASSLLARDTGELFF. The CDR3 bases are TGTGCCAGCAGCCTCTTGGCGAGAGACACCGGGGAGCTGTTTTTT.